This is a list of T cell receptor beta chains from one sample in a study of blood T cells in healthy people across ages. One entry per CDR3 protein results from TCRdb running MiXCR on the 5' RACE reads. The table has about 830,000 distinct CDR3 sequences, 58% seen once. Material for sequencing was blood. Source of these receptors: a man aged 25 to 40 in good health. The CDR3 runs from the conserved cysteine through the conserved F or W. The order of the fields is V gene, D gene, J gene, clone size, CDR3 protein, CDR3 DNA. The D gene is left open where the match is weak. Only some rows state a clone size, as once, few, many or a class for expanded clones.

v_call: TRBV10-3; d_call: -; j_call: TRBJ1-1; clone_size: -; cdr3_aa: CATNEGMNTEAFF; cdr3_nt: TGTGCCACAAACGAAGGGATGAACACTGAAGCTTTCTTT
v_call: TRBV6-1; d_call: -; j_call: TRBJ1-1; clone_size: -; cdr3_aa: CASIPTPFGGVNTEAFF; cdr3_nt: TGTGCCAGCATTCCTACCCCTTTTGGAGGCGTGAACACTGAAGCTTTCTTT
v_call: TRBV18; d_call: -; j_call: TRBJ2-1; clone_size: -; cdr3_aa: CASSPAGQLGNEQFF; cdr3_nt: TGTGCCAGCTCACCGGCGGGACAGCTGGGGAATGAGCAGTTCTTC
v_call: TRBV5-1; d_call: -; j_call: TRBJ2-7; clone_size: -; cdr3_aa: CASSLTGNPYNEQYF; cdr3_nt: TGCGCCAGCAGCTTGACAGGGAACCCGTACAATGAGCAGTACTTC
v_call: TRBV18; d_call: TRBD1; j_call: TRBJ1-2; clone_size: -; cdr3_aa: CASSPRGQHYGYTF; cdr3_nt: TGTGCCAGCTCACCGCGGGGACAGCACTATGGCTACACCTTC
v_call: TRBV5-1; d_call: -; j_call: TRBJ1-1; clone_size: -; cdr3_aa: CASSLKLQALTEAFF; cdr3_nt: TGCGCCAGCAGCTTAAAGTTACAGGCCCTCACTGAAGCTTTCTTT
v_call: TRBV5-1; d_call: -; j_call: TRBJ1-1; clone_size: -; cdr3_aa: CASSPRGDPLEAFF; cdr3_nt: TGCGCCAGCAGCCCAAGGGGGGATCCGCTTGAAGCTTTCTTT
v_call: TRBV10-3; d_call: -; j_call: TRBJ2-3; clone_size: -; cdr3_aa: CATRRTDTQYF; cdr3_nt: TGTGCCACCCGGAGGACAGATACGCAGTATTTT
v_call: TRBV7-2; d_call: TRBD2; j_call: TRBJ2-7; clone_size: -; cdr3_aa: CASSLRLAGGADEQYF; cdr3_nt: TGTGCCAGCAGCTTAAGGCTAGCGGGAGGAGCGGACGAGCAGTACTTC
v_call: TRBV7-9; d_call: -; j_call: TRBJ2-5; clone_size: -; cdr3_aa: CATLRGTALETQYF; cdr3_nt: TGTGCCACCCTCCGCGGGACAGCTCTTGAGACCCAGTACTTC
v_call: TRBV29-1; d_call: TRBD2; j_call: TRBJ2-5; clone_size: few; cdr3_aa: CSVRTSRETQYF; cdr3_nt: TGCAGCGTTCGGACTAGTCGAGAGACCCAGTACTTC
v_call: TRBV20-1; d_call: TRBD2; j_call: TRBJ2-7; clone_size: few; cdr3_aa: CSARDRAGGSEQYF; cdr3_nt: TGCAGTGCTAGAGACAGGGCGGGAGGAAGCGAGCAGTACTTC
v_call: TRBV7-3; d_call: -; j_call: TRBJ2-1; clone_size: -; cdr3_aa: CASSLTGGKWDEQFF; cdr3_nt: TGTGCCAGCAGCTTAACTGGCGGGAAGTGGGATGAGCAGTTCTTC
v_call: TRBV7-9; d_call: -; j_call: TRBJ2-5; clone_size: -; cdr3_aa: CASSDRRGGETQYF; cdr3_nt: TGTGCCAGCAGCGATCGACGGGGAGGAGAGACCCAGTACTTC
v_call: TRBV10-3; d_call: -; j_call: TRBJ1-2; clone_size: -; cdr3_aa: CAITRTELHGYTF; cdr3_nt: TGTGCCATCACCCGGACAGAGCTTCATGGCTACACCTTC
v_call: TRBV29-1; d_call: -; j_call: TRBJ2-5; clone_size: -; cdr3_aa: CSIRNRDNPRETQYF; cdr3_nt: TGCAGCATCCGAAACCGGGACAATCCAAGGGAGACCCAGTACTTC
v_call: TRBV4-1; d_call: -; j_call: TRBJ2-3; clone_size: few; cdr3_aa: CASSQDASDTQYF; cdr3_nt: TGCGCCAGCAGCCAAGACGCTAGTGATACGCAGTATTTT
v_call: TRBV29-1; d_call: -; j_call: TRBJ2-1; clone_size: -; cdr3_aa: CSVEFGRNEQFF; cdr3_nt: TGCAGCGTTGAATTCGGGAGAAATGAGCAGTTCTTC
v_call: TRBV6-1; d_call: TRBD2; j_call: TRBJ2-4; clone_size: -; cdr3_aa: CASSETGTSRENIQYF; cdr3_nt: TGTGCCAGCAGTGAAACCGGGACTAGCAGAGAAAACATTCAGTACTTC
v_call: TRBV29-1; d_call: TRBD2; j_call: TRBJ2-1; clone_size: few; cdr3_aa: CSVGLAEFSSYNEQFF; cdr3_nt: TGCAGCGTTGGACTAGCGGAATTCAGCTCCTACAATGAGCAGTTCTTC
v_call: TRBV20-1; d_call: -; j_call: TRBJ2-5; clone_size: -; cdr3_aa: CSGREQETQYF; cdr3_nt: TGCAGTGGGAGAGAGCAAGAGACCCAGTACTTC
v_call: TRBV2; d_call: -; j_call: TRBJ2-7; clone_size: -; cdr3_aa: CASSEEAVFGYEQYF; cdr3_nt: TGTGCCTCCTCGGAGGAAGCCGTTTTCGGATACGAGCAGTACTTC
v_call: TRBV20-1; d_call: TRBD1; j_call: TRBJ1-5; clone_size: -; cdr3_aa: CSAWDRNQPQHF; cdr3_nt: TGCAGTGCATGGGACAGAAATCAGCCCCAGCATTTT
v_call: TRBV6-1; d_call: TRBD2; j_call: TRBJ2-7; clone_size: few; cdr3_aa: CATAGLADYEQYF; cdr3_nt: TGTGCCACCGCGGGACTAGCAGACTACGAGCAGTACTTC